Each of the 26 T cell receptor beta chains below was sequenced from the same sample in a study of CD8+ T cells in alopecia areata. Sequencing templates came from extracted RNA that was reverse transcribed into cDNA. The data were produced by immunoSEQ multiplex PCR, yet TCRdb's version contains in-frame clones alone and is incomplete. There are around 250,000 clones in the sample; roughly two thirds occur only once, and 1.2% lies in the top ten. The specimen comprised CD4+ T cells sorted from blood, sampled at week 0. The receptors were sampled from a human donor with alopecia areata.

The chain joins TRBV30 to TRBJ1-5, with 7 nucleotides matching TRBD1. This CDR3 is built from 13 residues. CDR1 GTSNPN and CDR2 SVGIG come from the germline V gene (reference sequence). The J segment lost 4 bases and the V segment lost 3 bases, leaving 3 bases of the junction unmatched. DNA for the CDR3: TGTGCCTGGAGCAAACAGGGGAATCAGCCCCAGCATTTT. Protein: CAWSKQGNQPQHF.

In this sample, this clone turned up a few times. J is TRBJ2-7 and V is TRBV30, with 8 bases aligning to TRBD2. There are 15 residues in the CDR3. Losses at the gene ends were 0 bases for V and 2 bases for J; bases not matched to a gene: 6. Germline V gene sequence: CDR1 GTSNPN, CDR2 SVGIG (reference sequence). The CDR3 loop reads CAWSVLSGGPYEQYF. The CDR3 bases are TGTGCCTGGAGTGTACTCAGCGGGGGTCCCTACGAGCAGTACTTC.

V gene TRBV29-1 combines with J gene TRBJ1-2; 8 positions agree with TRBD1. Germline-derived CDR1 and CDR2 are SQVTM and ANQGSEA. The CDR3 length is 13 residues. Germline trimming cut 7 bases from V and 7 bases from J; bases unmatched to any gene: 11. CDR3 sequence reads: CSAAGTGLLGYTF. The CDR3 nucleotides are TGCAGCGCCGCCGGGACAGGCTTACTTGGCTACACCTTC.

The rearrangement links TRBV6-5 to TRBJ2-5, with D perhaps being TRBD1 or TRBD2 (6 bases each). The CDR3 is made up of 14 amino acids. The V and J ends lost 5 bases and 7 bases respectively, with 17 bases between them. Germline V gene lookup returns CDR1 MNHEY and CDR2 SVGAGI. The CDR3 sequence is CASSTGATTGTQYF. The CDR3 DNA follows: TGTGCCAGCAGTACGGGGGCCACAACGGGGACCCAGTACTTC.

The V gene is TRBV19, the J gene TRBJ2-6; the D gene is possibly TRBD2 (5 bases). Between the trimmed V and J ends, which lost 2 bases and 1 base, there was a span of 12 bases. Looked up from germline, CDR1 is LNHDA and CDR2 is SQIVND (reference sequence). The CDR3 is 17 residues long. The chain's CDR3 is CASSIPGTSSGANVLTF. The CDR3 coding sequence is TGTGCCAGTAGTATACCGGGAACGTCTTCTGGGGCCAACGTCCTGACTTTC. Full variable domain (rest looked up from reference TRBV19 and TRBJ2-6): DGGITQSPKYLFRKEGQNVTLSCEQNLNHDAMYWYRQDPGQGLRLIYYSQIVNDFQKGDIAEGYSVSREKKESFPLTVTSAQKNPTAFYLCASSIPGTSSGANVLTFGAGSRLTVL.

This chain links TRBV5-6 with TRBJ1-1; the D is unclear. The germline V gene encodes CDR1 SGHDT and CDR2 YYEEEE. This CDR3 spans 14 amino acids. V dropped 0 bases and J dropped 7 bases, with 13 bases sitting between them. The CDR3 nucleotides read TGTGCCAGCAGCTTGGTCGCGGGGAAGGGTGAAGCTTTCTTT. This sequence encodes CASSLVAGKGEAFF.

The V gene is TRBV30, the J gene TRBJ2-7, with a weak D call TRBD1 (6 bases). Trimming cost V 2 bases and J 3 bases, with 11 bases left between them. CDR3 size: 13 residues. Germline V gene data show CDR1 as GTSNPN and CDR2 as SVGIG (reference sequence). The CDR3 bases are TGTGCCTGGAGTATACTAGGGGGCTACGAGCAGTACTTC. This sequence encodes CAWSILGGYEQYF. Full variable domain (outside the CDR3, taken from reference TRBV30 and TRBJ2-7): SQTIHQWPATLVQPVGSPLSLECTVEGTSNPNLYWYRQAAGRGLQLLFYSVGIGQISSEVPQNLSASRPQDRQFILSSKKLLLSDSGFYLCAWSILGGYEQYFGPGTRLTVT.

Remarks on this clone: Distinct nucleotide sequences in the sample also encode this CDR3. The chain has TRBV30 and TRBJ1-6, with no clear D. V shed 0 bases and J shed 10 bases, with 4 bases lying between them. This CDR3 is 11 amino acids long. Germline CDR1 is GTSNPN and CDR2 is SVGIG (reference sequence). The chain's CDR3 is CAWSVASPLHF. CDR3 coding DNA: TGTGCCTGGAGTGTTGCCTCACCCCTCCACTTT.

The V gene is TRBV6-1, the J gene TRBJ1-2, with D possibly being TRBD1 (6 bases). Trimming removed 4 bases at V and 3 bases at J, with 24 bases between. Germline V gene sequence: CDR1 MNHNS, CDR2 SASEGT. The CDR3 has 18 amino acids. Here the CDR3 reads CASSATGRDTPGDYGYTF. CDR3 bases: TGTGCCAGCAGTGCAACGGGACGGGACACTCCCGGGGACTATGGCTACACCTTC.

The chain carries TRBV27 and TRBJ2-5, with a tentative D call TRBD2 (6 bases). This CDR3 region has 15 residues. Trimming removed 2 bases at V and 5 bases at J, with 15 bases between. CDR1 MNHEY and CDR2 SMNVEV come from the germline V gene (reference sequence). The chain's CDR3 is CASSLMRTTWETQYF. The CDR3 DNA is TGTGCCAGCAGTTTAATGAGGACTACCTGGGAGACCCAGTACTTC.

The chain has TRBV30 and TRBJ2-4; D not resolved. Between the trimmed V and J ends, which lost 1 base and 4 bases, there was a span of 8 bases. Germline CDR1 is GTSNPN and CDR2 is SVGIG (reference sequence). The CDR3 spans 13 residues. CDR3 bases: TGTGCCTGGAGTGGACATCGGAAAAACATTCAGTACTTC. Encoded protein: CAWSGHRKNIQYF.

The chain couples TRBV30 to TRBJ1-5; perhaps TRBD1 as D (5 bases). The CDR3 consists of 15 residues. Trimming took 3 bases from V and 6 from J, leaving 18 bases between them. The germline V gene has CDR1 GTSNPN and CDR2 SVGIG (reference sequence). In DNA, the CDR3 is TGTGCCTGGAGCCTAGGGACGGTAAACGGTCAGCCCCAGCATTTT. Its protein is CAWSLGTVNGQPQHF.

DNA of the CDR3: TGTGCCTGGAGTGTACGGACAGCAAACCACTATGGCTACACCTTC. Translating gives CAWSVRTANHYGYTF. The chain joins TRBV30 to TRBJ1-2; tentatively, D is TRBD1 (6 bases). V was shortened by 0 bases and J by 3 bases, with 14 bases between the two germline ends. The germline CDR1 and CDR2 sequences are GTSNPN and SVGIG (reference sequence). This CDR3 has 15 residues.

J is TRBJ1-4 and V is TRBV20-1; D is unclear. Trimming stripped 6 bases from V and 16 bases from J, with 15 bases between. Per the germline V gene, CDR1 is DFQATT and CDR2 is SNEGSKA (reference sequence). This CDR3 is built from 10 residues. The CDR3 nucleotides are TGCAGTGCCGGAGGGAGCGGAAGGTTTTTT. Translation gives CSAGGSGRFF.

This chain links TRBV7-2 with TRBJ2-3, with D maybe TRBD1 (5 bases). Per germline, CDR1 SGHTA and CDR2 FQGNSA. CDR3 length equals 15 residues. V lost 3 bases and J 0 bases, leaving 10 bases between the germline ends. This CDR3 is CASSFWGLSTDTQYF. As DNA, the CDR3 is TGTGCCAGCAGCTTTTGGGGCCTTAGCACAGATACGCAGTATTTT.

The chain joins TRBV25-1 to TRBJ2-7; 7 bases map to TRBD1. The J segment lost 8 bases and the V segment lost 2 bases, leaving 12 bases of the junction unmatched. Germline loops: CDR1 MGHDK, CDR2 SYGVNS. The CDR3 is 15 amino acids. The CDR3 DNA reads as TGTGCCAGCAGTGAACCCACAGGGGCGGCCGGGAAGCAGTACTTC. It encodes CASSEPTGAAGKQYF.

This clone was detected once. The chain carries TRBV6-5 and TRBJ2-7, with 8 bases fitting TRBD1. Germline V gene sequence: CDR1 MNHEY, CDR2 SVGAGI. This CDR3 has 14 residues. V dropped 3 bases and J dropped 6; count of bases not matched to a gene: 7. The CDR3 region is CASSYGRGQIEQYF. For the CDR3, the DNA is TGTGCCAGCAGTTATGGCAGGGGGCAAATCGAGCAGTACTTC.

CDR3 in amino acids: CASSEGGGQPQHF. CDR3 sequence (DNA): TGTGCCAGCAGTGAAGGGGGTGGTCAGCCCCAGCATTTT. The rearrangement joins TRBV2 to TRBJ1-5; D unclear. The V and J ends lost 1 base and 6 bases respectively, with 7 bases between them. Looked up from germline, CDR1 is SNHLY and CDR2 is FYNNEI. This CDR3 spans 13 amino acids.

This clone has more than one count but fewer than ten. V and J are TRBV6-5 and TRBJ2-7; D unresolved. This CDR3 comprises 12 residues. Trimming removed 4 bases from V and 3 bases from J, with 7 bases in between. Per germline, CDR1 MNHEY and CDR2 SVGAGI. The CDR3 bases are TGTGCCAGCAGTTCAACGGTCTACGAGCAGTACTTC. Protein: CASSSTVYEQYF.

V gene TRBV7-9 combines with J gene TRBJ1-5, with D tentatively TRBD1 (6 bases). The CDR3 is made up of 13 amino acids. Trimming stripped 5 bases from V and 3 bases from J, with 8 bases between. Germline lookup yields CDR1 SEHNR and CDR2 FQNEAQ (reference sequence). The CDR3 reads CASSPGANQPQHF. The DNA for the CDR3 is TGTGCCAGCAGCCCGGGGGCCAATCAGCCCCAGCATTTT.

This chain links TRBV23-1 with TRBJ1-2; D ambiguous. TRBV23-1 is assigned to the ORF class and has an uncertain function. The length of the CDR3 is 15 residues. V lost 0 bases and J lost 2, with 10 bases in between. CDR3 sequence reads: CASSQSRQPNYGYTF. The CDR3 coding sequence is TGCGCCAGCAGTCAATCACGCCAGCCAAACTATGGCTACACCTTC.

The rearrangement joins TRBV29-1 to TRBJ2-2; D perhaps matches TRBD1 (6 bases). Germline values: CDR1 SQVTM, CDR2 ANQGSEA. The CDR3 contains 12 residues. CDR3 nucleotides: TGCGGAACTTTCAGGGGAGCCGGGGAGCTGTTTTTT. It translates to CGTFRGAGELFF.

The chain recombines TRBV2 with TRBJ1-1; no firm D call. CDR3 length: 11 amino acids. Germline V gene data show CDR1 as SNHLY and CDR2 as FYNNEI. Trimming removed 8 bases from V and 3 bases from J, with 7 bases in between. The CDR3 spells CASQFHTEAFF. CDR3 bases: TGTGCCAGCCAGTTCCACACTGAAGCTTTCTTT.

The chain carries TRBV30 and TRBJ1-5; D is perhaps TRBD1 (5 bases). Deletions cut 1 base from V and 7 bases from J, with 20 bases between. The CDR3 extends over 16 amino acids. Germline assignment: CDR1 GTSNPN and CDR2 SVGIG (reference sequence). Here the CDR3 DNA reads TGTGCCTGGAGTGCAACCTTCAGAGTCGGGGCGCAGCCCCAGCATTTT. This translates into CAWSATFRVGAQPQHF.

The chain links TRBV29-1 to TRBJ1-5; possibly TRBD1 for D (5 bases). CDR1 is SQVTM, CDR2 ANQGSEA, per germline. The CDR3 is 13 residues long. Deletions cut 6 bases from V and 7 bases from J, with 16 bases between. Here the CDR3 reads CSVAGQEGQPQHF. The DNA of the CDR3 is TGCAGCGTGGCGGGGCAGGAAGGACAGCCCCAGCATTTT.

This rearrangement joins TRBV10-3 to TRBJ2-1, with D tentatively TRBD1 (5 bases). The CDR3 is 14 amino acids. V lost 4 bases and J lost 5, with 12 bases in between. CDR1 and CDR2 from the germline V gene are ENHRY and SYGVKD. This CDR3 reads CAISVQGRDNEQFF. In DNA form, the CDR3 reads TGTGCCATCAGTGTTCAGGGAAGGGACAATGAGCAGTTCTTC.